This passage covers 6 T cell receptor beta chains from one sample sequenced in a study of blood T cell repertoires in COVID-19. TCRdb's table, derived via immunoSEQ multiplex PCR, lists solely in-frame clones and lacks some. This sample has about 140,000 clones, with about four fifths found just once. The sequenced material came from peripheral blood. The receptors stem from an older woman with acute or convalescent COVID-19.

The rearrangement joins TRBV30 to TRBJ1-5; no clear D. V shed 0 bases and J shed 1 base, with 7 bases lying between them. This CDR3 is 14 amino acids long. Germline V gene sequence: CDR1 GTSNPN, CDR2 SVGIG (reference sequence). In DNA, the CDR3 is TGTGCCTGGAGTGTACAACAGAGCAATCAGCCCCAGCATTTT. This translates into CAWSVQQSNQPQHF. The variable domain in full, with the rest retrieved from reference TRBV30 and TRBJ1-5, is SQTIHQWPATLVQPVGSPLSLECTVEGTSNPNLYWYRQAAGRGLQLLFYSVGIGQISSEVPQNLSASRPQDRQFILSSKKLLLSDSGFYLCAWSVQQSNQPQHFGDGTRLSIL.

This chain uses TRBV5-1 with TRBJ1-2; D is ambiguous. The CDR3 loop spans 13 amino acids. Germline V gene data show CDR1 as SGHRS and CDR2 as YFSETQ. V gave up 0 bases and J gave up 11 bases, with 14 bases separating them. CDR3 bases: TGCGCCAGCAGCTTGGGCTCACTTTCGGGGTACACCTTC. As protein: CASSLGSLSGYTF.

Points on this clone: The junction does not match germline at one end; this may be a read error. J is TRBJ1-1 and V is TRBV6-1, with D possibly being TRBD1 (6 bases). Germline V gene lookup returns CDR1 MNHNS and CDR2 SASEGT. This CDR3 is 15 amino acids long. CDR3 DNA: TGTGCCAGCAGGGAAGAAACAGGGTACTACACTGAAGCTTTCTTT. It codes for CASREETGYYTEAFF.

This clone was recorded a few times. The chain uses TRBV19 and TRBJ2-2; D gene unclear. The germline gives CDR1 LNHDA, CDR2 SQIVND (reference sequence). V lost 2 bases and J lost 0, with 13 bases in between. The CDR3 consists of 17 residues. The DNA for the CDR3 is TGTGCCAGTAGTATACTTCACTCGGCGGCGAACACCGGGGAGCTGTTTTTT. Protein sequence: CASSILHSAANTGELFF.

The J gene is TRBJ2-6, the V gene TRBV11-2; possible D gene TRBD2, 6 bases. V lost 5 bases, J lost 0 bases, and 14 bases lay in between. The CDR3 is 17 residues long. Looked up from germline, CDR1 is SGHAT and CDR2 is FQNNGV. The chain's CDR3 is CASSPRGSYSGANVLTF. DNA of the CDR3: TGTGCCAGCAGCCCCCGGGGGAGCTACTCTGGGGCCAACGTCCTGACTTTC. The whole variable domain, remainder taken from reference TRBV11-2 and TRBJ2-6, is EAGVAQSPRYKIIEKRQSVAFWCNPISGHATLYWYQQILGQGPKLLIQFQNNGVVDDSQLPKDRFSAERLKGVDSTLKIQPAKLEDSAVYLCASSPRGSYSGANVLTFGAGSRLTVL.

The rearrangement uses TRBV7-2 and TRBJ2-2; tentatively, D is TRBD1 (5 bases). From germline, CDR1 is SGHTA and CDR2 FQGNSA. The germline V and J ends were trimmed by 4 bases and 7 bases, with 13 bases remaining between them. The CDR3 is 14 residues long. The CDR3 DNA is TGTGCCAGCAGCTCCAGGGTTGTAAGCGGGGAGCTGTTTTTT. The encoded protein is CASSSRVVSGELFF.